This T cell receptor (beta chain) was identified during a study of radiotherapy plus CTLA-4 blockade in lung cancer. Method: immunoSEQ multiplex PCR; TCRdb's copy keeps in-frame clones and lacks some. The table includes about 98,000 clones, approximately 78% detected once. With respect to this clone: Its cognate antigen is unknown.

Germline CDR1 MDHEN, CDR2 SYDVKM. The CDR3 spans 15 residues. V gave up 6 bases and J gave up 0 bases, with 12 bases separating them. Whole-study findings and limits: Radiotherapy was combined with ipilimumab, and tumor-derived TCR clones then expanded in blood.

This material consisted of peripheral blood, taken from a patient treated with radiotherapy plus ipilimumab. The clonotype was recovered from a human donor with non-small cell lung cancer who had a partial response to radiotherapy plus ipilimumab. The rearrangement uses TRBV28 and TRBJ2-1; D possibly corresponds to TRBD2 (5 bases). CDR3 in amino acids: CASSTQRSSYNEQFF. CDR3 nucleotide sequence: TGTGCCAGCAGCACCCAGCGGAGCTCCTACAATGAGCAGTTCTTC.